This T cell receptor beta chain came from a study of siplizumab effects on memory and regulatory T cells. Germline-derived CDR1 and CDR2 are MDHEN and SYDVKM. The V and J ends lost 8 bases and 10 bases, in that order; junction bases with no gene match: 9. There are 13 residues in the CDR3. Method: immunoSEQ multiplex PCR; TCRdb's copy keeps in-frame clones and lacks some. The top ten hold about 1.4% of the sample, which has approximately 98,000 clones, 85% to 95% seen once. This sequence joins TRBV28 and TRBJ1-4; 8 positions match TRBD1. The TCR was taken from a human donor in good health. Sequencing was carried out using non-Treg CD4+ T cells sorted from blood. CDR3 sequence reads: CASLDREGAKLFF. CDR3 coding DNA: TGTGCCAGCCTGGACAGGGAAGGGGCAAAACTGTTTTTT.